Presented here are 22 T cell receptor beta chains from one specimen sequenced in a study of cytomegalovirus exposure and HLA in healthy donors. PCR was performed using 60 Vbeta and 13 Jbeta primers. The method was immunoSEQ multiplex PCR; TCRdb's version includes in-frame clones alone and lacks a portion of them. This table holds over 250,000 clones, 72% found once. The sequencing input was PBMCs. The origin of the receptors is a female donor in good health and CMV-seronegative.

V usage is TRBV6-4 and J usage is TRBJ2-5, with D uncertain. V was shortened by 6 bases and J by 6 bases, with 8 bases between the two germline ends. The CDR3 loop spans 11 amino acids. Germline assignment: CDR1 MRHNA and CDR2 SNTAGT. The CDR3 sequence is CASRAPKTQYF. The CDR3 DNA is TGTGCCAGCAGGGCCCCCAAGACCCAGTACTTC.

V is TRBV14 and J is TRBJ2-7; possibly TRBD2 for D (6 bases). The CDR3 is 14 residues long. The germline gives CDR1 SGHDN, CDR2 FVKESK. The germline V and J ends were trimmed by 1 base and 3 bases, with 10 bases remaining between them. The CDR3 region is CASSQAGALYEQYF. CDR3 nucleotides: TGTGCCAGCAGCCAAGCGGGAGCGCTCTACGAGCAGTACTTC.

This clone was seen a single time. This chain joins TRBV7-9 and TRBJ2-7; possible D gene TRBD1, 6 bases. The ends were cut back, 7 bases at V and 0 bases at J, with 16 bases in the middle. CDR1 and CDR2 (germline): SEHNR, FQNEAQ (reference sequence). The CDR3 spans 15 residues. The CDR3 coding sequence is TGTGCCAGCACCGAGGGCCAGGGGAGCTCCTACGAGCAGTACTTC. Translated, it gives CASTEGQGSSYEQYF.

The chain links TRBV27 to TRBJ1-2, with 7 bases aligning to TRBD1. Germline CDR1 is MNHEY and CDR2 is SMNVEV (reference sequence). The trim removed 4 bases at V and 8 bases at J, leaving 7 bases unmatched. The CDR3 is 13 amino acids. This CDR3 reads CASSSWDREGYTF. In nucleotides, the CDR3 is TGTGCCAGCAGTTCGTGGGACAGAGAAGGCTACACCTTC.

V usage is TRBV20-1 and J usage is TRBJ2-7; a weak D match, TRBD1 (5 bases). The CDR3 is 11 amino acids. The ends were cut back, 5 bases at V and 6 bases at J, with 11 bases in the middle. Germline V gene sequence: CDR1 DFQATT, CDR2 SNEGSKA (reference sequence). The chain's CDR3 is CSAPTESEQYF. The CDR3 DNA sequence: TGCAGTGCTCCGACAGAGTCCGAGCAGTACTTC.

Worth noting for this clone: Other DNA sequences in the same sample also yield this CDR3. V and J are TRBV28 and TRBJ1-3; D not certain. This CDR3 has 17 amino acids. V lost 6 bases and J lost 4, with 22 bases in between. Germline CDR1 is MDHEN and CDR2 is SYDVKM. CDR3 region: CASRLSQRFGLGNTIYF. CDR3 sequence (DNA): TGTGCCAGCAGACTTAGCCAGAGGTTCGGCCTAGGAAACACCATATATTTT.

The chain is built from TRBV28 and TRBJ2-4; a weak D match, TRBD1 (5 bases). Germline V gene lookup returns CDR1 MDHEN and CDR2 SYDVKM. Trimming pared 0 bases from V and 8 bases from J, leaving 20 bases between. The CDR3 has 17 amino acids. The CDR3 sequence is CASSLWTVGIQTDIQYF. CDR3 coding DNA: TGTGCCAGCAGTTTATGGACAGTGGGAATTCAAACGGACATTCAGTACTTC.

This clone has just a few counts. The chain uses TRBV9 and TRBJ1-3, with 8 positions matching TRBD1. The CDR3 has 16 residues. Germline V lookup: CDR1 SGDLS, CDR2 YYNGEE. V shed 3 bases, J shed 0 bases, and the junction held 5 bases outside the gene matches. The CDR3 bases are TGTGCCAGCAGCGCCGGACAGGGCTTCTCTGGAAACACCATATATTTT. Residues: CASSAGQGFSGNTIYF.

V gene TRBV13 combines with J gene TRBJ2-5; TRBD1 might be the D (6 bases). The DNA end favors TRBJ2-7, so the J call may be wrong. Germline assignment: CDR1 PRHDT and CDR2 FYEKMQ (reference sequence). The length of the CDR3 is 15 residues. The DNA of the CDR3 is TGTGCCAGCAGCGCCGAAACCAGGGGATTGTACGAGCAGTACTTC. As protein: CASSAETRGLYEQYF.

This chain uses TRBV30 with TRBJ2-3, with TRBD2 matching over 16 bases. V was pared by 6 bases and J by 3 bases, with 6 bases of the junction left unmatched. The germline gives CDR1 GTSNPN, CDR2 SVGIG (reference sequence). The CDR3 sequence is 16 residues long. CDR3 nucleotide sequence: TGTGCCTGCTCGGGACTAGCGGGAGGGACGACAGATACGCAGTATTTT. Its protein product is CACSGLAGGTTDTQYF.

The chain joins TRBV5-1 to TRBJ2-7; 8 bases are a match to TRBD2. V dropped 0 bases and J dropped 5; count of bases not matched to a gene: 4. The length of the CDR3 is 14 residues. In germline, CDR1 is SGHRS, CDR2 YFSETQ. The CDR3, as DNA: TGCGCCAGCAGCTTGGAGGGACTAGGCCACGAGCAGTACTTC. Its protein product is CASSLEGLGHEQYF.

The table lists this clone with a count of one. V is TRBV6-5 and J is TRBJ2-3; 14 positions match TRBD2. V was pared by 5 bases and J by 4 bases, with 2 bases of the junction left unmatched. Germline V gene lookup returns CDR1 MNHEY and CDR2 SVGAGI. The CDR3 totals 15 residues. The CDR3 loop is CASSRLAGGPDTQYF. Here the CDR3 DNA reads TGTGCCAGCAGTCGACTAGCGGGAGGGCCAGATACGCAGTATTTT.

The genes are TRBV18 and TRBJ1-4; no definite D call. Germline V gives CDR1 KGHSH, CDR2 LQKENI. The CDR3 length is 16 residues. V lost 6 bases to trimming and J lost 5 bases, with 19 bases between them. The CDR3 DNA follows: TGTGCCAGCTCCTCAAACCGGGAGACACGAAATGAAAAACTGTTTTTT. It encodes CASSSNRETRNEKLFF.

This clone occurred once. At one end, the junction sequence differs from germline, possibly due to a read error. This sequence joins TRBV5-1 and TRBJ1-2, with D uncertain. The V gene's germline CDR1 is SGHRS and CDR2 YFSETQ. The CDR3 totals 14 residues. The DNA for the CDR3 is TGCGCCAGCGGCTTGGTGGAGGGTACCTATGGCTACACCTTC. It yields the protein CASGLVEGTYGYTF.

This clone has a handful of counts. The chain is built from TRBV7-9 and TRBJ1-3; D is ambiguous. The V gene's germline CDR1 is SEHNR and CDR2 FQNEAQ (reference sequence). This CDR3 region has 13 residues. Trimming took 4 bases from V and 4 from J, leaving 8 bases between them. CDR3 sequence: CASSSNGGNTIYF. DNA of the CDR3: TGTGCCAGCAGCTCGAACGGGGGAAACACCATATATTTT.

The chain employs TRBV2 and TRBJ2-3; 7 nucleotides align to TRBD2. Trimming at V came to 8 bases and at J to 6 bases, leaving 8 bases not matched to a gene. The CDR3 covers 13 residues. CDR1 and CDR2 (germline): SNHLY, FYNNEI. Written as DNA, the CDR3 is TGTGCCAGCCCAGCGGGGCCGGCGGATACGCAGTATTTT. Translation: CASPAGPADTQYF. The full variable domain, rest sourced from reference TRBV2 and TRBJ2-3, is EPEVTQTPSHQVTQMGQEVILRCVPISNHLYFYWYRQILGQKVEFLVSFYNNEISEKSEIFDDQFSVERPDGSNFTLKIRSTKLEDSAMYFCASPAGPADTQYFGPGTRLTVL.

In DNA, the CDR3 is TGTGCCAGCAGTCCAGGGGGCCCTTTAACTGAAGCTTTCTTT. It yields the protein CASSPGGPLTEAFF. The V gene is TRBV7-3, the J gene TRBJ1-1; 8 bases map to TRBD1. The trim removed 6 bases at V and 5 bases at J, leaving 8 bases unmatched. CDR1 and CDR2 (germline): SGHTA, FQGTGA. This CDR3 has 14 amino acids.

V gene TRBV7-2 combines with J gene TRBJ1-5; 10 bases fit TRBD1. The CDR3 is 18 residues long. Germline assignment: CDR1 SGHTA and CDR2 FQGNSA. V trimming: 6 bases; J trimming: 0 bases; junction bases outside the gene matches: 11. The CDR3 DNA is TGTGCCAGCAGGGCCGGGACAGGGGCCCGGTATAGCAATCAGCCCCAGCATTTT. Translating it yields CASRAGTGARYSNQPQHF. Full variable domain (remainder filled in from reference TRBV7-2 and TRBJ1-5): GAGVSQSPSNKVTEKGKDVELRCDPISGHTALYWYRQSLGQGLEFLIYFQGNSAPDKSGLPSDRFSAERTGGSVSTLTIQRTQQEDSAVYLCASRAGTGARYSNQPQHFGDGTRLSIL.

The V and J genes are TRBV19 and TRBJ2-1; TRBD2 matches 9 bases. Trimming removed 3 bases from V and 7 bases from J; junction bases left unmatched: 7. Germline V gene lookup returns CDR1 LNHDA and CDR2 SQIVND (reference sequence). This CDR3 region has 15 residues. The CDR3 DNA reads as TGTGCCAGTAGTATGTTAGCGGGAGACCTTAATGAGCAGTTCTTC. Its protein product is CASSMLAGDLNEQFF.

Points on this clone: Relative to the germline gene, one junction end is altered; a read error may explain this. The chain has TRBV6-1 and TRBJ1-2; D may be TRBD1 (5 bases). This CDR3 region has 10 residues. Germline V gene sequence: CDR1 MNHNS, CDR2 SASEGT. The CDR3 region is CATDPGRGAF. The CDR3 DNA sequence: TGTGCCACCGACCCGGGGCGGGGAGCCTTC.

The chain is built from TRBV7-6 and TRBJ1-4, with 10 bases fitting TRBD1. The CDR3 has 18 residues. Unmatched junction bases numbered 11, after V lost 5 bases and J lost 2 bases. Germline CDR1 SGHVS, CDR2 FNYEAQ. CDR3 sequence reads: CASSPRETGGRTNEKLFF. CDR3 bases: TGTGCCAGCAGCCCACGGGAGACAGGGGGCAGGACTAATGAAAAACTGTTTTTT.

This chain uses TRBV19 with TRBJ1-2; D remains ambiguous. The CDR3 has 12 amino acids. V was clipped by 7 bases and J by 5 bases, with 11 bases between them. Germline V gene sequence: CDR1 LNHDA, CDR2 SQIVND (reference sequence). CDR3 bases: TGTGCCAGTACCTACAGCTTTTATGGCTACACCTTC. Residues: CASTYSFYGYTF.